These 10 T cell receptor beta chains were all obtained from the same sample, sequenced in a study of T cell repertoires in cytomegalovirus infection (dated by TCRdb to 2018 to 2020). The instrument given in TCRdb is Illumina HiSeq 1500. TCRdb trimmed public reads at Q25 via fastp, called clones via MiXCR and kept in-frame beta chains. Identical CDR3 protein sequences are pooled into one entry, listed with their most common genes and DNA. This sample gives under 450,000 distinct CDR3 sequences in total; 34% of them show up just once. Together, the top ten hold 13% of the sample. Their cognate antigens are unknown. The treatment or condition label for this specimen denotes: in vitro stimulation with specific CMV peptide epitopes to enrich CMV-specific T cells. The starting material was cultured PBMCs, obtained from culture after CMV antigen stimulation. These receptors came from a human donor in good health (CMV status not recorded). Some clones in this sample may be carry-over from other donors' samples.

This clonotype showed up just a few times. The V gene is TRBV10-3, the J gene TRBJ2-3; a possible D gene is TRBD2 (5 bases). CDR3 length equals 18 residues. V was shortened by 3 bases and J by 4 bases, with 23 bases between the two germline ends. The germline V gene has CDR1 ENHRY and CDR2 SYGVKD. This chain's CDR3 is CAISEPLTVREKADTQYF. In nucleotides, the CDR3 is TGTGCCATCAGTGAACCACTAACTGTGAGGGAGAAGGCAGATACGCAGTATTTT.

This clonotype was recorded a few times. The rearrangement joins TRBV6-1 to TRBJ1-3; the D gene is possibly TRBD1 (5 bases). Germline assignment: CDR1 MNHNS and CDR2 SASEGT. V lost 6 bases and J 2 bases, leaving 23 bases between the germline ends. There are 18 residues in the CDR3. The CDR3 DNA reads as TGTGCCAGCAGGGAGCCGGGACGAGAAAGAAGGGCTGGAAACACCATATATTTT. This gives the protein CASREPGRERRAGNTIYF.

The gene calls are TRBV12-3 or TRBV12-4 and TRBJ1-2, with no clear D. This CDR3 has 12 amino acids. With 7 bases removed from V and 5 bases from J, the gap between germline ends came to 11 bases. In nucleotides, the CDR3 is TGTGCCAGCACCGGACCTTTATATGGCTACACCTTC. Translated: CASTGPLYGYTF.

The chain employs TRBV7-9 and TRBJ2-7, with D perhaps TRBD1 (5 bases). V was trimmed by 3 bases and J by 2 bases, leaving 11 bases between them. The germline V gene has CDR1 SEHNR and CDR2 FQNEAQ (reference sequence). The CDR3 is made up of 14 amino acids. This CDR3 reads CASSFYTGTYEQYF. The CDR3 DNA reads TGTGCCAGCAGCTTCTATACAGGTACCTACGAGCAGTACTTC.

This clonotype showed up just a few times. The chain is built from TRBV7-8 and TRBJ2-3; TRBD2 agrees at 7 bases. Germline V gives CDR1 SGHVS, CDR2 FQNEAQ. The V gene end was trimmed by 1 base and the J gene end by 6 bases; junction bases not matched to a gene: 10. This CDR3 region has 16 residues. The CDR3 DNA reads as TGTGCCAGCAGCTTAGTAGGCGGGTTCGGGGGGGATACGCAGTATTTT. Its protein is CASSLVGGFGGDTQYF.

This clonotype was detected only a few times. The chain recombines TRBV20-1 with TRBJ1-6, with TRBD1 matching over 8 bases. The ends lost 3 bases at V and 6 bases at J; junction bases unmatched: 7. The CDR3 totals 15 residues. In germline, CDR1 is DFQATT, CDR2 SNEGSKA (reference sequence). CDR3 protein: CSASILGQVNSPLHF. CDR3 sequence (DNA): TGCAGTGCTAGCATCTTGGGACAGGTTAATTCACCCCTCCACTTT.

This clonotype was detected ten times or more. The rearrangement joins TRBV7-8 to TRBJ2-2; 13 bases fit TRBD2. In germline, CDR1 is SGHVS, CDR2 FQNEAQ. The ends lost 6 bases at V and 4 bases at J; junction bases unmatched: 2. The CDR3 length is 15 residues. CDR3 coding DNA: TGTGCCAGCAGAGGACTAGCGGGAGTCACCGGGGAGCTGTTTTTT. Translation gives CASRGLAGVTGELFF.

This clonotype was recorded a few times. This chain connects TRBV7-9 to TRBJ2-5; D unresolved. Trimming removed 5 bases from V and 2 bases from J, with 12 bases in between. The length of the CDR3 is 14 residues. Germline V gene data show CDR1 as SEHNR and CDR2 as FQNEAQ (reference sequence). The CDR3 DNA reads TGTGCCAGCAGCCCCCCAATTCAACAAGAGACCCAGTACTTC. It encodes CASSPPIQQETQYF.

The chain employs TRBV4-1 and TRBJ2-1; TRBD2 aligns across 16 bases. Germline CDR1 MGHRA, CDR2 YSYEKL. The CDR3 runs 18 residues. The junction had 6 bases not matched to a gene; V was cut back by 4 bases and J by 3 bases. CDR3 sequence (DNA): TGCGCCAGCAGCCCGGGGACTAGCGGGAGGGGTATCTACAATGAGCAGTTCTTC. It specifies CASSPGTSGRGIYNEQFF.

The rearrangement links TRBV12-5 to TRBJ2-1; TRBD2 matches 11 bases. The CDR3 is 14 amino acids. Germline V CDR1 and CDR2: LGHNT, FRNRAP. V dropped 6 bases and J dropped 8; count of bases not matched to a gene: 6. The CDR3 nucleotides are TGTGCTAGTGGCCTAGGACTAGCGGGTGATGAGCAGTTCTTC. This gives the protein CASGLGLAGDEQFF.